This T cell receptor beta chain is from a study of blood T cell repertoires in COVID-19. Study at large: Sample material is recorded as cDNA or gDNA derived from T cells, B-cell-depleted T cells, or PBMCs.

Study processing details: Scientists estimated how many nucleated cells there were by amplifying reference gene primers. Clones were sequenced by immunoSEQ multiplex PCR, and TCRdb holds only the in-frame ones, with some missing. That table gives V, J and clone size, and the DNA gave D and trimming. The table has 200,000 to 250,000 clones, about 90% seen once. Germline assignment: CDR1 SNHLY and CDR2 FYNNEI. The CDR3 length is 13 residues. About this clone itself: At one boundary the junction diverges from the germline segment, which might be a read error.

Sequencing was done on a sample of peripheral blood. This clonotype was obtained from a man aged 18-30 years with active or convalescent COVID-19. This sequence joins TRBV2 and TRBJ2-7; D is perhaps TRBD1 (6 bases). CDR3 nucleotide sequence: TGTGCCAGCAGGGCAACGAGGGACATTGCGATGGGCTTC. The encoded protein is CASRATRDIAMGF.